These T cell receptor beta chains were read from a single sample in a study of vaccination and CD4 T cells after COVID-19. No antigen has been assigned to these receptors. TCRdb re-called the PCR reads through MiXCR, storing one row per CDR3 protein. The sample lists 15,000 or so distinct CDR3 sequences, 53% occurring once. The sample in question was CD4+ T cells from blood, cultured in vitro, obtained before SARS-CoV-2 vaccination. The receptors come from a human donor who had recovered from COVID-19. Both conserved end residues are part of each CDR3. A D gene is named only where the DNA matches it firmly.

cdr3_aa,j_call,v_call,d_call,cdr3_length
CASSMGGQVGTQYF,TRBJ2-5,TRBV19,.,14
CASSLVGSPPNIQYF,TRBJ2-4,TRBV11-3,.,15
CASSLATSGTPYEQYF,TRBJ2-7,TRBV11-2,TRBD2,16
CASSPPGRSVQETQYF,TRBJ2-5,TRBV7-3,.,16
CASRTPGLAKTQYF,TRBJ2-5,TRBV2,TRBD2,14
CASSPARASNEQFF,TRBJ2-1,TRBV6-1,.,14
CSASPPEGLRDTQYF,TRBJ2-3,TRBV20-1,.,15
CASSEATGGSSEQYF,TRBJ2-7,TRBV2,TRBD1,15
CASSPARAGGEQYF,TRBJ2-7,TRBV21-1,.,14
CASSPPRHKVTGIPISYEQYF,TRBJ2-7,TRBV23-1,.,21
CASSYGTSRGELFF,TRBJ2-2,TRBV7-2,.,14
CASSGQGNSGNTIYF,TRBJ1-3,TRBV6-1,TRBD1,15
CASSIRAGLGSAWVNTEAFF,TRBJ1-1,TRBV19,.,20
CASILGQGLNTEAFF,TRBJ1-1,TRBV6-1,.,15
CSARERGLGNTEAFF,TRBJ1-1,TRBV20-1,.,15
CATPRDRTNYGYTF,TRBJ1-2,TRBV28,.,14
CSARDLGVGNIQYF,TRBJ2-4,TRBV20-1,.,14
CASSPWGLNTGELFF,TRBJ2-2,TRBV7-3,.,15
CASSLDRGRVPPDTQYF,TRBJ2-3,TRBV7-2,TRBD2,17
CASSAGTSGRYNEQFF,TRBJ2-1,TRBV7-2,TRBD2,16
CAWSAGQRGGGDTQYF,TRBJ2-3,TRBV30,TRBD2,16
CASSFLTDNEQFF,TRBJ2-1,TRBV27,.,13
CASTLRGGVGDTQYF,TRBJ2-3,TRBV7-9,TRBD2,15
CASSPVGEVTNEKLFF,TRBJ1-4,TRBV6-1,.,16
CSARPTGDGEAFF,TRBJ1-1,TRBV20-1,TRBD1,13
CASSESPIVAGANYGYTF,TRBJ1-2,TRBV6-1,.,18
CSVTQLMNTEAFF,TRBJ1-1,TRBV29-1,.,13
CASSFQPQHF,TRBJ1-5,TRBV27,.,10
CASSLVPRTEQFF,TRBJ2-1,TRBV11-2,.,13
CASSFSDQPQHF,TRBJ1-5,TRBV12-3/TRBV12-4,.,12
CASTPGLQETQYF,TRBJ2-5,TRBV2,.,13
CASSGYQGKDGYTF,TRBJ1-2,TRBV5-4,.,14
CATSRVLTGGLSGYTF,TRBJ1-2,TRBV15,.,16
CASSLVLAGDSNTGELFF,TRBJ2-2,TRBV7-8,TRBD2,18
CAWMRGQGRTEAFF,TRBJ1-1,TRBV30,TRBD1,14
CSARILIRGGNTEAFF,TRBJ1-1,TRBV20-1,TRBD1,16
CSAGDSREKLFF,TRBJ1-4,TRBV20-1,TRBD1,12
CSVGSPSETQYF,TRBJ2-5,TRBV20-1,.,12
CASSMDRDYGYTF,TRBJ1-2,TRBV19,.,13
CSATPGRTGEQYF,TRBJ2-7,TRBV20-1,.,13
CASSFQENSNQPQHF,TRBJ1-5,TRBV6-5,.,15
CASSARDAALHF,TRBJ1-6,TRBV27,.,12
CASSLANTGEPFF,TRBJ2-2,TRBV7-2,.,13
CASSLAAGANEQYF,TRBJ2-7,TRBV7-2,.,14
CAISVDRENQPQHF,TRBJ1-5,TRBV10-3,TRBD1,14
CSARDTRRLAARNEQFF,TRBJ2-1,TRBV20-1,TRBD2,17
CSARDRTSGTDTQYF,TRBJ2-3,TRBV20-1,TRBD2,15
CASSHIDRESGYTF,TRBJ1-2,TRBV6-1,TRBD1,14
CSASRWGKGEWRNTEAFF,TRBJ1-1,TRBV20-1,.,18
CASSSGLAGGQYF,TRBJ2-3,TRBV7-2,TRBD2,13
CSASTGVHQPQHF,TRBJ1-5,TRBV20-1,TRBD1,13
CATSLPDIPNQPQHF,TRBJ1-5,TRBV28,.,15
CASSPALNTEAFF,TRBJ1-1,TRBV12-3/TRBV12-4,.,13
CALGESRWAEAFF,TRBJ1-1,TRBV6-1,.,13
CSASRPGPYEQYF,TRBJ2-7,TRBV20-1,.,13
CASSLETFTDTQYF,TRBJ2-3,TRBV7-2,.,14
CASSLAASNEQYF,TRBJ2-7,TRBV5-4,.,13
CASSDDRGGDEKLFF,TRBJ1-4,TRBV7-2,TRBD1,15
CASRYRDTGELFF,TRBJ2-2,TRBV11-2,.,13
CASRPHQPQHF,TRBJ1-5,TRBV6-9,.,11